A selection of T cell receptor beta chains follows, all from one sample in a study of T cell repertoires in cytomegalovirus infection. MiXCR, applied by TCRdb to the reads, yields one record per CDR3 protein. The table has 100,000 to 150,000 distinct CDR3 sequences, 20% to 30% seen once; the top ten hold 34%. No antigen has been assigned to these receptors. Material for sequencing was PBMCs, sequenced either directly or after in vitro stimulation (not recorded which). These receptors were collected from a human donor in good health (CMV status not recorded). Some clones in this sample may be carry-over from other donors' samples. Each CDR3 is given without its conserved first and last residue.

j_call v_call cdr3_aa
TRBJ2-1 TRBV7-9 ASSPRSSGGIHEQF
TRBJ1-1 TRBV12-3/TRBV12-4 ASSHSPRPDTEAF
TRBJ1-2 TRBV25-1 ASSALGGNYGYT
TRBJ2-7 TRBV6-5 ASSYSSGVSYEQY
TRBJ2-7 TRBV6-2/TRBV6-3 ASSFPRGEQY
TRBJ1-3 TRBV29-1 SVEGAGAAGNTIY
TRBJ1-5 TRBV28 ASSPHRGLSNQPQH
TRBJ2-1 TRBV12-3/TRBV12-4 ASSLEGLAGAYNEQF
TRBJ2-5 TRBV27 ASRVTSGKKETQY
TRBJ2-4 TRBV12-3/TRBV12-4 ASSTDRGNIQY
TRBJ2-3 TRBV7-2 ASSKLAPRTDTQY
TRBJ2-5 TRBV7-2 ASSLDGGPRTQY
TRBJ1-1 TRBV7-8 ASSLAYGQGAF
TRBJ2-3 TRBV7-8 ASSLTRSTDTQY
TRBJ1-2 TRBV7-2 ASTPQDGASANYGYT
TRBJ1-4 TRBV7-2 ASSLGPGATNEKLF
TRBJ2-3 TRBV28 ASSLAGTGEDTQY
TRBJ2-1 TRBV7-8 ASSGSGIAYNEQF
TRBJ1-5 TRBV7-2 ASSLIGVNNQPQH
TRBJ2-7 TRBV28 ASSPPGLAGRWYEQY
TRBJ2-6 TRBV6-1 ASSERRAGANVLT
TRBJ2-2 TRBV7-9 ATSGTAQNTGELF
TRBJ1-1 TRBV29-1 SVEMVTEAF
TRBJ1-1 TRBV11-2 ASSRRENTEAF
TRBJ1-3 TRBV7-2 ASSSRTTSGNTIY
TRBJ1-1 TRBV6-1 ASSVGRGRVMNTEAF
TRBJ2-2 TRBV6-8 ASQNTGELF
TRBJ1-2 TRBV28 ASSLGGTYYGYT
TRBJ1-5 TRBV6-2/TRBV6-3 ASSSGTGGYQPQH
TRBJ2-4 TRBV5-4 ASSSDTGGGGNIQY
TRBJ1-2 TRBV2 ASRPTTGAGYT
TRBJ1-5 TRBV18 ASSPLGRGVNQPQH
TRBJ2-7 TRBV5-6 ASSLQVEQY
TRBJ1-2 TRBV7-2 ASSLGPGGTAYGYT
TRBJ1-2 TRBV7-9 ASSFPAEGYGYT
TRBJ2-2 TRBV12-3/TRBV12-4 ASSIIGELF
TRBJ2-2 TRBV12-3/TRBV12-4 ASSQTSFTGELF
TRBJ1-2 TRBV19 ASSIGGAWTAYGYT
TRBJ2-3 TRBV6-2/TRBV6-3 ASAPGQTDTQY
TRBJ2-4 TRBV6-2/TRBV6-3 ASSYSTGKQNIQY
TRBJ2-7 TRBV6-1 ASSQIRGQGAIEQY
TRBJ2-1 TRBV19 ASKETSYTYNEQF